This T cell receptor (beta chain) was captured in a study of blood T cells in healthy people across ages. Trimming at V came to 4 bases and at J to 4 bases, leaving 5 bases not matched to a gene. There are 15 residues in the CDR3. CDR1 is SNHLY and CDR2 is FYNNEI in the germline V gene. General study results and limits: A strong correlation was found between TCR beta diversity and the percentage of naive T cells.

Alongside a J-beta primer mix, a sample-barcoded 5' primer served in a second PCR lasting about 7 to 11 cycles. Each of the cDNA molecules was tagged by a template-switch adaptor with 12 random nucleotides. TCRdb called the 5' RACE reads again in MiXCR, with one record for every CDR3 protein. The table has a few hundred thousand distinct CDR3 sequences, over 45% seen once. Healthy Caucasian individuals from Russia aged about 6 to 90 were enrolled as donors. Every donor provided around 9.5 milliliters of peripheral blood. This clonotype has more than one count but fewer than ten. Its antigen is as yet unknown.

The receptor was isolated from a man aged 55 to 70 in good health. The V and J genes are TRBV2 and TRBJ2-3; TRBD1 aligns across 10 bases. The sequenced sample consisted of blood. The CDR3 nucleotides are TGTGCCAGCAGTGCTGGACAGGGGGAGGCAGATACGCAGTATTTT. Protein sequence: CASSAGQGEADTQYF.